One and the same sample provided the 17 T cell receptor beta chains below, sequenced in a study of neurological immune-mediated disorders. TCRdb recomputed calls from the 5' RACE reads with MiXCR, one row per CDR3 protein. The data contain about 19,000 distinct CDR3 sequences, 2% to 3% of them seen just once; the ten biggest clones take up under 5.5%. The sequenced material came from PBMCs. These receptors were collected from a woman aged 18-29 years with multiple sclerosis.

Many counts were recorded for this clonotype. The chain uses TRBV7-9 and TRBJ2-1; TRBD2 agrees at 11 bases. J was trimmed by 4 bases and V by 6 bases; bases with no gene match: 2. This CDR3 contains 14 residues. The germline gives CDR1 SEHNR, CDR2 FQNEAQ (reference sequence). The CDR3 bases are TGTGCCAGCAGACTAGCGGGGGAATACAATGAGCAGTTCTTC. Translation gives CASRLAGEYNEQFF.

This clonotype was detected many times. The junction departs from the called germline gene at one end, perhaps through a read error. CDR3 sequence: CASSDGTTGNTIYF. CDR3 sequence (DNA): TGTGCCAGCAGCGACGGGACAACTGGAAACACCATCTATTTT. The J gene is TRBJ1-3, the V gene TRBV9, with a possible D match to TRBD1 (6 bases). CDR3 length: 14 amino acids. CDR1 is SGDLS, CDR2 YYNGEE, per germline. Together with reference TRBV9 and TRBJ1-3, the CDR3 gives the full variable domain: DSGVTQTPKHLITATGQRVTLRCSPRSGDLSVYWYQQSLDQGLQFLIQYYNGEERAKGNILERFSAQQFPDLHSELNLSSLELGDSALYFCASSDGTTGNTIYFGEGSWLTVV.

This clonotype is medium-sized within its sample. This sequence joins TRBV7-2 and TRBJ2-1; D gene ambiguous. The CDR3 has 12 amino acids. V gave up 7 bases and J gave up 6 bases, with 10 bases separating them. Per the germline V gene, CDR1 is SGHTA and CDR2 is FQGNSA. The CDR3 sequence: CASNFPGNEQFF. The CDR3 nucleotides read TGTGCCAGCAACTTCCCCGGCAATGAGCAGTTCTTC.

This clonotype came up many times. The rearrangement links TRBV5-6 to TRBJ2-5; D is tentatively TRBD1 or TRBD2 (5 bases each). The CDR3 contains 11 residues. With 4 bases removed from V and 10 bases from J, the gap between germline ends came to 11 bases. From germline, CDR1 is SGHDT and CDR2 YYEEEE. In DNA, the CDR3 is TGTGCCAGCAGCCATCAGGGACGCCAGTACTTC. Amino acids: CASSHQGRQYF. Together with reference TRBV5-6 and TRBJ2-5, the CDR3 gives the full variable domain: DAGVTQSPTHLIKTRGQQVTLRCSPKSGHDTVSWYQQALGQGPQFIFQYYEEEERQRGNFPDRFSGHQFPNYSSELNVNALLLGDSALYLCASSHQGRQYFGPGTRLLVL.

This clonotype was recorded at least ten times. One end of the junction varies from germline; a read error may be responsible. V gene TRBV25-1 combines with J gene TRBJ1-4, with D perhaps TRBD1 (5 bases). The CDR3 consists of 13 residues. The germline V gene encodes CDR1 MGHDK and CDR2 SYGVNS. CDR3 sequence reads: CASSEWGKDPLLF. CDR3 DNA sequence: TGTGCCAGCAGTGAATGGGGGAAGGACCCCCTTCTTTTT.

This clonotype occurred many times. The CDR3 here is CAISYSTDTQYF. The DNA for the CDR3 is TGTGCCATCAGTTACAGCACAGATACGCAGTATTTT. The rearrangement links TRBV10-3 to TRBJ2-3, with D unresolved. The germline gives CDR1 ENHRY, CDR2 SYGVKD. This CDR3 is built from 12 residues. Trimming took off 5 bases at V and 0 bases at J, with 3 bases between the two ends.

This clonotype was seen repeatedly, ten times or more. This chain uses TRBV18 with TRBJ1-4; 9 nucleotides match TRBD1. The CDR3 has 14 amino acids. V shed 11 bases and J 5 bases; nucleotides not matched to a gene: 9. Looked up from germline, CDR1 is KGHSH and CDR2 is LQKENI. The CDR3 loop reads CASTEGTGNEKLFF. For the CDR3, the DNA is TGTGCCTCAACCGAAGGGACAGGGAATGAAAAACTGTTTTTT.

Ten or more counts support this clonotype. CDR3 coding DNA: TGTGCCAGCAGCCAAGATACTAGTCGGGGCAATGAGCAGTTCTTC. Translating it yields CASSQDTSRGNEQFF. The rearrangement joins TRBV3-1 to TRBJ2-1; D is perhaps TRBD2 (5 bases). Trimming shortened V by 0 bases and J by 6 bases, and 12 bases separated the two germline ends. The CDR3 totals 15 residues. Germline V gene lookup returns CDR1 LGHDT and CDR2 YNNKEL (reference sequence).

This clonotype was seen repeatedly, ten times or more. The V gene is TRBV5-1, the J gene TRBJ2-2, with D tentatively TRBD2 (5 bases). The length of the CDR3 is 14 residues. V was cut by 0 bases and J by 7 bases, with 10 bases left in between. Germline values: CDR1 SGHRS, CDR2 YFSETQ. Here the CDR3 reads CASSLAGYDGELFF. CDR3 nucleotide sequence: TGCGCCAGCAGCTTGGCGGGGTATGACGGGGAGCTGTTTTTT.

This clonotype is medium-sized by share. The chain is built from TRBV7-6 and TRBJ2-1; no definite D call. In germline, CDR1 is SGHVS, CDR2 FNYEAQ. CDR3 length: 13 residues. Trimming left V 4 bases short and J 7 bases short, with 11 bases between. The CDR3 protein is CASSSSRPNEQFF. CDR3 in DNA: TGTGCCAGCAGCTCATCCCGGCCAAATGAGCAGTTCTTC.

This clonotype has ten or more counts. CDR3: CASSLPMGAATEAFF. CDR3 nucleotide sequence: TGCGCCAGCAGCCTCCCCATGGGGGCGGCCACTGAAGCTTTCTTT. The chain carries TRBV5-1 and TRBJ1-1, with D maybe TRBD1 (6 bases). V was clipped by 4 bases and J by 4 bases, with 17 bases between them. The CDR3 length is 15 residues. Germline lookup yields CDR1 SGHRS and CDR2 YFSETQ. The full variable domain, with the rest looked up from reference TRBV5-1 and TRBJ1-1, is KAGVTQTPRYLIKTRGQQVTLSCSPISGHRSVSWYQQTPGQGLQFLFEYFSETQRNKGNFPGRFSGRQFSNSRSEMNVSTLELGDSALYLCASSLPMGAATEAFFGQGTRLTVV.

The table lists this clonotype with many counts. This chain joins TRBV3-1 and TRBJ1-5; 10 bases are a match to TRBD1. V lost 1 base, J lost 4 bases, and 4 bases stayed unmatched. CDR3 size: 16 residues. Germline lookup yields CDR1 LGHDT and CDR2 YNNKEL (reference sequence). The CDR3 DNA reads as TGTGCCAGCAGCCAAGGGGGACAGGGGTTGAATCAGCCCCAGCATTTT. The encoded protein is CASSQGGQGLNQPQHF.

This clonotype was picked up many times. CDR3 amino acids: CAISESSGPSGEQYF. CDR3 DNA sequence: TGTGCCATCAGTGAGTCGAGCGGACCCTCGGGGGAGCAGTACTTC. The V call is TRBV10-3, the J call TRBJ2-7, with a tentative D call TRBD2 (5 bases). The CDR3 is 15 amino acids. The germline gives CDR1 ENHRY, CDR2 SYGVKD. V shed 0 bases and J shed 7 bases, with 16 bases lying between them.

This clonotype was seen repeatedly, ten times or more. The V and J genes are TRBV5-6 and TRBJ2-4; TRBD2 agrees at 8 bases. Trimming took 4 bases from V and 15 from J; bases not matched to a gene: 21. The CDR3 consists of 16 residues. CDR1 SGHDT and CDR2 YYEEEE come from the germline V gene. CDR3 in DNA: TGTGCCAGCAGCGGGCCGGGACTAGTGAACGCGGTGGTTCGGTACTTC. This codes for CASSGPGLVNAVVRYF.

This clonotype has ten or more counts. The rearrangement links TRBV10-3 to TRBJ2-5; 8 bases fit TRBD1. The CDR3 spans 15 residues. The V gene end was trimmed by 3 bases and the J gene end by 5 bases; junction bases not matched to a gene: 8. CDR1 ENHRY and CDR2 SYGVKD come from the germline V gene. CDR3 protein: CAISDLGQGQETQYF. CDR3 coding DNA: TGTGCCATCAGTGACCTCGGACAGGGCCAGGAGACCCAGTACTTC.

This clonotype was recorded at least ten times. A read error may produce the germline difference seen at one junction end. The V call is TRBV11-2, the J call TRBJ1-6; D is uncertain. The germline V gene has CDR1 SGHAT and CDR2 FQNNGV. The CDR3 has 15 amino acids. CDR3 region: CASSSQGISYSPLNF. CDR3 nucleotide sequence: TGTGCCAGCAGCTCGCAAGGGATTAGTTATTCACCCCTCAACTTT.

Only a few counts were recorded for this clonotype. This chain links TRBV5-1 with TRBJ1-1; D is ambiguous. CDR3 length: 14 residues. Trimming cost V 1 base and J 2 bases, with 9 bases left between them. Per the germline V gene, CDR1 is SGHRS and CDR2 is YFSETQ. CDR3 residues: CASSLRPVNTEAFF. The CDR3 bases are TGCGCCAGCAGCTTGCGTCCAGTCAACACTGAAGCTTTCTTT.